Reported below is one T cell receptor (beta chain). This entry comes from a study of cytomegalovirus exposure and HLA in healthy donors. The CDR3 contains 18 residues. CDR1 MGHDK and CDR2 SYGVNS come from the germline V gene. V gave up 3 bases and J gave up 4 bases; unmatched junction bases: 7. Each donor was nominally healthy when sampled (though unrecorded immune exposures were likely). The PCR employed 60 Vbeta primers together with 13 Jbeta primers. Using immunoSEQ multiplex PCR, the repertoire was profiled, and TCRdb retains in-frame clones only, with some absent. The repertoire consists of approximately 150,000 clones, with roughly three quarters occurring once and the leading ten covering 1.3% to 1.5%.

The TCR originated in a man aged 60 to 69 in good health and CMV-seronegative. What was sequenced was PBMCs. J is TRBJ2-6 and V is TRBV25-1, with 12 bases aligning to TRBD1. The CDR3 DNA sequence: TGTGCCAGCAGTGATTTGGGACAGGGGGCCGCAGGGGCCAACGTCCTGACTTTC. Translating it yields CASSDLGQGAAGANVLTF.